The next 19 T cell receptor beta chains were all read from a single sample in a study of T cells after yellow fever vaccination. TCRdb fed the 5' RACE reads into MiXCR, producing one record per CDR3 protein. The data show about 210,000 distinct CDR3 sequences, roughly 3.3% seen once. The material was CD4+ T cells sorted from PBMCs, obtained 10 days after the yellow fever booster vaccination. The receptors derive from a man between 18 and 29 years old who received the YFV17D yellow fever vaccine.

This clonotype was detected many times. The genes are TRBV4-3 and TRBJ2-1; D remains unclear. The germline CDR1 and CDR2 sequences are LGHNA and YSLEER. The CDR3 spans 15 residues. V lost 0 bases and J lost 0, with 6 bases in between. The CDR3 nucleotides read TGCGCCAGCAGCCAAGACCGCTTCTCCTACAATGAGCAGTTCTTC. Protein: CASSQDRFSYNEQFF.

The CDR3: CASSSAGFGETQYF. CDR3 nucleotide sequence: TGTGCCAGCAGCTCTGCGGGGTTCGGAGAGACCCAGTACTTC. V and J are TRBV7-9 and TRBJ2-5, with D perhaps TRBD2 (6 bases). CDR3 length: 14 amino acids. From germline, CDR1 is SEHNR and CDR2 FQNEAQ (reference sequence). Deletions cut 4 bases from V and 4 bases from J, with 13 bases between.

The sample holds a few counts of this clonotype. The chain uses TRBV29-1 and TRBJ2-5, with TRBD1 identical over 10 bases. Looked up from germline, CDR1 is SQVTM and CDR2 is ANQGSEA. The CDR3 is 13 amino acids. V was clipped by 3 bases and J by 2 bases; unmatched bases: 0. The CDR3 nucleotides read TGCAGCGTTGAGGACAGGGGGCAAGAGACCCAGTACTTC. Amino acid sequence: CSVEDRGQETQYF.

The CDR3: CASSSGPNTGELFF. The DNA of the CDR3 is TGTGCCAGCAGCTCAGGACCAAACACCGGGGAGCTGTTTTTT. J is TRBJ2-2 and V is TRBV7-6; D gene unclear. Deletions cut 4 bases from V and 2 bases from J, with 8 bases between. There are 14 residues in the CDR3. Germline CDR1 reads SGHVS; CDR2 reads FNYEAQ.

This clonotype was detected many times. The J gene is TRBJ1-1, the V gene TRBV5-6; possible D gene TRBD1, 5 bases. Germline V gene sequence: CDR1 SGHDT, CDR2 YYEEEE. Trimming left V 0 bases short and J 4 bases short, with 10 bases between. The CDR3 loop spans 14 amino acids. The CDR3 sequence is CASSLGSGSTEAFF. In nucleotides, the CDR3 is TGTGCCAGCAGCTTGGGTTCAGGGTCCACTGAAGCTTTCTTT.

This clonotype was seen a handful of times. This sequence joins TRBV7-9 and TRBJ1-2; D is ambiguous. V lost 8 bases and J lost 3, with 13 bases in between. This CDR3 contains 13 residues. The germline CDR1 and CDR2 sequences are SEHNR and FQNEAQ (reference sequence). The CDR3 bases are TGTGCCAGCCAAACCTATGGGGACTATGGCTACACCTTC. It encodes CASQTYGDYGYTF.

This clonotype turned up a few times. This chain connects TRBV10-3 to TRBJ1-1; 9 nucleotides match TRBD1. Germline lookup yields CDR1 ENHRY and CDR2 SYGVKD. The CDR3 sequence is 15 residues long. V was pared by 11 bases and J by 1 base, with 11 bases of the junction left unmatched. CDR3 DNA sequence: TGTGCCGTCGGGGATGGGGACAGGGAGAACACTGAAGCTTTCTTT. Translated, it gives CAVGDGDRENTEAFF.

In its sample, this clonotype was seen many times. The chain employs TRBV4-1 and TRBJ2-3; unclear D gene. Between the trimmed V and J ends, which lost 1 base and 0 bases, there was a span of 8 bases. Germline V gene sequence: CDR1 MGHRA, CDR2 YSYEKL. The CDR3 sequence is 15 residues long. CDR3 bases: TGCGCCAGCAGCCAAGTTTATACTAGCACAGATACGCAGTATTTT. Translating it yields CASSQVYTSTDTQYF.

V gene TRBV4-3 combines with J gene TRBJ1-6; D perhaps matches TRBD1 (5 bases). Per the germline V gene, CDR1 is LGHNA and CDR2 is YSLEER. The CDR3 spans 14 residues. The ends were cut back, 4 bases at V and 10 bases at J, with 14 bases in the middle. The CDR3 loop is CASSLQGSGSPLHF. CDR3 nucleotide sequence: TGCGCCAGCAGCCTGCAGGGAAGTGGATCACCCCTCCACTTT.

This clonotype was recorded at least ten times. This sequence joins TRBV7-2 and TRBJ2-7; TRBD1 matches at 8 bases. The ends lost 8 bases at V and 4 bases at J; junction bases unmatched: 4. The CDR3 has 12 residues. CDR1 SGHTA and CDR2 FQGNSA come from the germline V gene. The DNA of the CDR3 is TGTGCCAGCGGGGACAGGTTATACGAGCAGTACTTC. It encodes CASGDRLYEQYF. Complete variable domain (other parts from reference TRBV7-2 and TRBJ2-7): GAGVSQSPSNKVTEKGKDVELRCDPISGHTALYWYRQSLGQGLEFLIYFQGNSAPDKSGLPSDRFSAERTGGSVSTLTIQRTQQEDSAVYLCASGDRLYEQYFGPGTRLTVT.

The sample holds a few counts of this clonotype. The chain couples TRBV5-1 to TRBJ1-2; D remains ambiguous. Trimming took 2 bases from V and 4 from J, leaving 12 bases between them. The CDR3 is made up of 14 amino acids. Germline lookup yields CDR1 SGHRS and CDR2 YFSETQ. The CDR3 coding sequence is TGCGCCAGCAGCTTTGCAGGCCTACTCTATGGCTACACCTTC. Protein sequence: CASSFAGLLYGYTF.

The chain joins TRBV6-2 or TRBV6-3 to TRBJ1-1; D not resolved. CDR1 is MNHEY and CDR2 is SVGEGT in the germline V gene. V was trimmed by 7 bases and J by 5 bases, leaving 14 bases between them. The CDR3 runs to 13 residues. CDR3 bases: TGTGCCAGCATTGGTTCGGGCAGGACTGAAGCTTTCTTT. This translates into CASIGSGRTEAFF.

This chain links TRBV6-6 with TRBJ1-6, with D unresolved. The CDR3 consists of 12 residues. V was clipped by 4 bases and J by 11 bases, with 9 bases between them. In germline, CDR1 is MNHNY, CDR2 SVGAGI (reference sequence). In DNA, the CDR3 is TGTGCCAGCAGTTCAGTCGGGCCACCCCTCCACTTT. Translation gives CASSSVGPPLHF.

This clonotype was observed a few times. The chain employs TRBV20-1 and TRBJ2-7, with 12 bases that match TRBD2. Germline V gives CDR1 DFQATT, CDR2 SNEGSKA (reference sequence). V trimming: 6 bases; J trimming: 2 bases; junction bases outside the gene matches: 8. This CDR3 is 15 amino acids long. CDR3 DNA: TGCAGTGCCTCTAACGGACTAGCGGGGACCTACGAGCAGTACGTC. Translating gives CSASNGLAGTYEQYV.

This rearrangement joins TRBV7-2 to TRBJ2-7, with 8 bases fitting TRBD2. Germline V gene sequence: CDR1 SGHTA, CDR2 FQGNSA. The CDR3 is 14 residues long. V lost 3 bases and J lost 2; bases outside the gene matches: 3. CDR3 residues: CASSFTSGAYEQYF. The CDR3 DNA reads TGTGCCAGCAGCTTCACTAGCGGCGCCTACGAGCAGTACTTC.

The rearrangement joins TRBV20-1 to TRBJ2-1, with 15 bases aligning to TRBD2. CDR3 size: 15 residues. J was trimmed by 9 bases and V by 5 bases; bases with no gene match: 8. Germline V gene sequence: CDR1 DFQATT, CDR2 SNEGSKA (reference sequence). This CDR3 reads CSAWTSGGAFGEQFF. The CDR3 coding sequence is TGCAGTGCTTGGACTAGCGGGGGGGCCTTTGGTGAGCAGTTCTTC.

This clonotype occurred many times. This sequence joins TRBV20-1 and TRBJ2-5; 9 nucleotides agree with TRBD2. Germline V CDR1 and CDR2: DFQATT, SNEGSKA (reference sequence). The CDR3 runs to 14 residues. With 5 bases clipped from V and 1 base from J, the junction kept 5 bases outside the gene matches. The CDR3 reads CSAYPTSGQETQYF. CDR3 DNA sequence: TGCAGTGCTTACCCGACTAGCGGCCAAGAGACCCAGTACTTC.

This clonotype was detected a few times. The chain couples TRBV20-1 to TRBJ2-1; TRBD2 aligns across 7 bases. The V gene end was trimmed by 3 bases and the J gene end by 7 bases; junction bases not matched to a gene: 9. Looked up from germline, CDR1 is DFQATT and CDR2 is SNEGSKA (reference sequence). The CDR3 contains 14 residues. The CDR3 spells CSASRRTSKNEQFF. The DNA of the CDR3 is TGCAGTGCTAGTAGGCGGACTAGTAAGAATGAGCAGTTCTTC.

In its sample, this clonotype was seen many times. This chain connects TRBV10-1 to TRBJ2-5; D uncertain. V shed 7 bases and J shed 5 bases, with 5 bases lying between them. The germline gives CDR1 WNHNN, CDR2 SYGVQD (reference sequence). The length of the CDR3 is 10 residues. As DNA, the CDR3 is TGCGCCAGCATGAGGGAGACCCAGTACTTC. Amino acid sequence: CASMRETQYF.